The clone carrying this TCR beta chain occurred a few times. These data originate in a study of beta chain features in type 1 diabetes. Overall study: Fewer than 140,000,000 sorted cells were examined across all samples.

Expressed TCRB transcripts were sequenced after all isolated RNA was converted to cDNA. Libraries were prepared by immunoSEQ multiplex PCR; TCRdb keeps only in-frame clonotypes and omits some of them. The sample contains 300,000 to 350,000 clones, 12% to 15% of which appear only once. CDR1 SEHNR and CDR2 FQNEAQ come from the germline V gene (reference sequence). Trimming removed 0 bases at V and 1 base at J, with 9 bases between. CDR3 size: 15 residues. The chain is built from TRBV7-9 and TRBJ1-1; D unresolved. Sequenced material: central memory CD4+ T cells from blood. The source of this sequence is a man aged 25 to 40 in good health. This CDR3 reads CASSLARVTNTEAFF. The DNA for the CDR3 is TGTGCCAGCAGCTTAGCCCGGGTGACGAACACTGAAGCTTTCTTT.